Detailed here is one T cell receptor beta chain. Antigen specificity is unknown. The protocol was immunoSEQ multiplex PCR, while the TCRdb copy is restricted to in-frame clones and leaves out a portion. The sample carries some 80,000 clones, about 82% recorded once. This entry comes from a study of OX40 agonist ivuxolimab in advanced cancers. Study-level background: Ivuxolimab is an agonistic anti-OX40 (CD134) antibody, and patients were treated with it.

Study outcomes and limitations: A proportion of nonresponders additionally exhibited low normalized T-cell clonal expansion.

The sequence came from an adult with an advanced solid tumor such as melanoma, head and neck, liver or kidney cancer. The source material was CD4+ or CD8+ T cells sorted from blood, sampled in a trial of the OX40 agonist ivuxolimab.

The CDR3 coding sequence is TGTGCCAGCAGCTTCGGGGTTCCGGGCTACACCTTC. Amino acids: CASSFGVPGYTF. This sequence joins TRBV7-9 and TRBJ1-2; D is unresolved. V shed 3 bases and J shed 8 bases, with 10 bases lying between them. The germline V gene encodes CDR1 SEHNR and CDR2 FQNEAQ (reference sequence). The CDR3 is made up of 12 amino acids.